This T cell receptor beta chain appears in the sequencing data of a study of cytotoxic CD8 clonotypes in ibrutinib-treated CLL. Study details: Patient counts were about 12 relapsed/refractory, roughly 16 treatment-naive and some 17 IGHV unmutated. Among patients, about 25 responded partially and 2 completely; around 14 then stayed remitted and around 12 progressed after median about six years.

Study-level points and caveats: The study found public clonotypes uncommon, contracting or stable on treatment. Clonality went up at the time of ibrutinib response, stayed stable in sustained remission, and later dropped back toward its baseline level at progression.

TCRdb's copy holds only in-frame clones and misses some; the assay was immunoSEQ multiplex PCR. There are about 130,000 clones in the sample; approximately 83% occur only once, and under 2.5% lies in the top ten. The CDR3 length is 14 residues. With V trimmed by 4 bases and J by 1 base, 4 bases remained unmatched. The germline gives CDR1 SGHRS, CDR2 YFSETQ. Worth noting for this clone: What it binds is not known.

The clonotype originates from a human donor with chronic lymphocytic leukemia. This specimen consisted of PBMCs, obtained after 24 months of ibrutinib treatment. This chain links TRBV5-1 with TRBJ2-5; 7 bases line up with TRBD1. CDR3 DNA sequence: TGCGCCAGCAGCCGCGACAGGGCCCAAGAGACCCAGTACTTC. The encoded protein is CASSRDRAQETQYF.